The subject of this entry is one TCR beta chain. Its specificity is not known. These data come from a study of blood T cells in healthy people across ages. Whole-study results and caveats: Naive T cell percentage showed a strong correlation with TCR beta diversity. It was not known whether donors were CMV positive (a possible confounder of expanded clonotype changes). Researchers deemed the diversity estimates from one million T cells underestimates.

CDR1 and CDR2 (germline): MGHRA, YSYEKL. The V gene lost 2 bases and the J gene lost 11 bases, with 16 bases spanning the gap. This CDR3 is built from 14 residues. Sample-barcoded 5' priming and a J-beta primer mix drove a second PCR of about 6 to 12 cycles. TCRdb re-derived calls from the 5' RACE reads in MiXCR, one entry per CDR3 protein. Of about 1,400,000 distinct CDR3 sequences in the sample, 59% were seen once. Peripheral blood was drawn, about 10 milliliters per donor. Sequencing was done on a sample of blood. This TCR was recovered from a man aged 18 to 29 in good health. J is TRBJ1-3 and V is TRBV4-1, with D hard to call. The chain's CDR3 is CASSQRRPERPIYF. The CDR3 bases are TGCGCCAGCAGCCAAAGACGCCCCGAACGGCCCATATATTTT.